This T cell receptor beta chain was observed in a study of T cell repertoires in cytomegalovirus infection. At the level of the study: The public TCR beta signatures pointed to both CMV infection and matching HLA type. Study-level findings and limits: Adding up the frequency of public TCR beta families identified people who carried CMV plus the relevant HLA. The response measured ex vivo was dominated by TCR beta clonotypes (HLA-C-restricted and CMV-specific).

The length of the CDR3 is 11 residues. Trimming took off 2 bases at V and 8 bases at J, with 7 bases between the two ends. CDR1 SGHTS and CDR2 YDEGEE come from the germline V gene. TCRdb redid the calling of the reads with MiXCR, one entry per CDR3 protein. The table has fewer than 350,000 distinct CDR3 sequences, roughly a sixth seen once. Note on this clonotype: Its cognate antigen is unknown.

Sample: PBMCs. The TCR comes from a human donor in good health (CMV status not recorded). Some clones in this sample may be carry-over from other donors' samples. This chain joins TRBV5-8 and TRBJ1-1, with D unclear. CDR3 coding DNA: TGTGCCAGCAGCTTTATCAAGGAAGCTTTCTTT. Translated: CASSFIKEAFF.